Sequencing of this T cell receptor (beta chain) was carried out in a study of cytomegalovirus exposure and HLA in healthy donors. As concerns this clone: The antigen remains undetermined.

PCR involved 60 Vbeta and 13 Jbeta primers. Profiled with immunoSEQ multiplex PCR; TCRdb holds only in-frame clones, not every one. The table shows around 120,000 clones, with 75% to 85% occurring only once. These donors, healthy bone marrow donors, were studied. Study-level findings and limits: Clonal expansion was found to be greater in HLA-associated TCR beta chains than in equally common others in a later analysis.

This CDR3 has 16 amino acids. Germline loops: CDR1 MNHEY, CDR2 SMNVEV (reference sequence). Trimming removed 2 bases at V and 1 base at J, with 14 bases between. The TCR was taken from a woman between 40 and 50 years old in good health and CMV-seropositive. Sequencing was carried out using PBMCs. This chain links TRBV27 with TRBJ1-2, with D perhaps matching TRBD1 (6 bases). CDR3 loop: CASSLRGGGSNYGYTF. CDR3 in DNA: TGTGCCAGCAGTTTAAGGGGGGGAGGCAGTAACTATGGCTACACCTTC.